These T cell receptor beta chains were read from a single sample in a study of Ad26.COV2.S vaccination and SARS-CoV-2 variants. The table came from immunoSEQ multiplex PCR; TCRdb's copy has only in-frame clones and leaves some out. The sample consists of about 350,000 clones, more than 75% of them appearing once. This specimen was peripheral blood, taken in a trial of Ad26.COV2.S vaccine versus placebo. All receptors derive from a person aged 18-65 years who received the Ad26.COV2.S COVID-19 vaccine or a placebo. Each CDR3 is given with its conserved first and last residue. The D gene is left open where the match is weak. Not every row has a clone size; where given, it reads once, few, many or a size class.

size	J	D	V	CDR3	DNA
NA	TRBJ2-2	NA	TRBV28	CASSAEIPREMDTGELFF	TGTGCCAGCAGTGCAGAGATCCCTCGGGAGATGGACACCGGGGAGCTGTTTTTT
NA	TRBJ1-6	TRBD1	TRBV15	CATSRETGWAYNSPLHF	TGTGCCACCAGCAGAGAGACAGGGTGGGCCTATAATTCACCCCTCCACTTT
once	TRBJ2-3	TRBD2	TRBV5-1	CASRTGGGTDTQYF	TGCGCCAGCAGGACGGGAGGTGGCACAGATACGCAGTATTTT
NA	TRBJ2-3	NA	TRBV20-1	CSASMDTQYF	TGCAGTGCTAGTATGGATACGCAGTATTTT
NA	TRBJ2-1	TRBD1	TRBV29-1	CSVSRGNEQFF	TGCAGCGTTTCCAGGGGGAATGAGCAGTTCTTC
NA	TRBJ2-7	NA	TRBV7-2	CASSLAAVEGHSGYEQYF	TGTGCCAGCAGCTTAGCAGCTGTGGAGGGACACTCGGGGTACGAGCAGTACTTC
NA	TRBJ2-5	TRBD2	TRBV19	CASSPRELAETQYF	TGTGCCAGTAGTCCGCGGGAGCTTGCGGAGACCCAGTACTTC
NA	TRBJ2-7	NA	TRBV2	CASRPRTTLYEQYF	TGTGCCAGCCGCCCCAGGACTACCTTATACGAGCAGTACTTC
NA	TRBJ1-2	NA	TRBV6-6	CATTPPGQKFYGYTF	TGTGCCACCACCCCCCCCGGACAGAAATTCTATGGCTACACCTTC
NA	TRBJ2-7	NA	TRBV27	CASSRTIADLNYEQYF	TGTGCCAGCAGTCGAACTATAGCGGACCTAAACTACGAGCAGTACTTC
NA	TRBJ2-1	NA	TRBV5-8	CASSLYNEQFF	TGTGCCAGCAGCTTGTATAATGAGCAGTTCTTC
NA	TRBJ2-7	TRBD2	TRBV28	CASSREGGSYEQYF	TGTGCCAGCAGCCGGGAGGGGGGCTCCTACGAGCAGTACTTC
NA	TRBJ2-2	NA	TRBV5-4	CASSLAARRAENTGELFF	TGTGCCAGCAGCTTGGCTGCGCGTCGGGCGGAAAACACCGGGGAGCTGTTTTTT
NA	TRBJ2-5	TRBD2	TRBV3-1/TRBV3-2	CASSLPGGRAQETQYF	TGTGCCAGCAGCCTCCCGGGGGGACGGGCCCAAGAGACCCAGTACTTC
NA	TRBJ2-7	NA	TRBV5-1	CASSDLEGQSYEQYF	TGCGCCAGCAGCGACTTGGAGGGACAGTCTTACGAGCAGTACTTC
NA	TRBJ2-7	TRBD2	TRBV5-1	CASSLGTSRLTSGERYEQYF	TGCGCCAGCAGCTTGGGTACATCGCGATTGACTAGCGGAGAACGCTACGAGCAGTACTTC
NA	TRBJ2-7	NA	TRBV5-3	CARSGETAVAYEQYF	TGTGCCAGAAGCGGGGAGACAGCTGTCGCCTACGAGCAGTACTTC
NA	TRBJ2-5	NA	TRBV2	CANLQGSGGQETQYF	TGTGCCAACCTACAGGGTTCGGGCGGTCAAGAGACCCAGTACTTC
NA	TRBJ1-3	NA	TRBV7-2	CASSLERVQGNTIYF	TGTGCCAGCAGCTTAGAGAGGGTTCAGGGAAACACCATATATTTT
NA	TRBJ1-2	NA	TRBV6-2/TRBV6-3	CASSYRDTAKYFDGYTF	TGTGCCAGCAGTTACCGGGACACTGCCAAATACTTTGATGGCTACACCTTC
NA	TRBJ2-1	TRBD2	TRBV7-7	CASSLTSGGYNEQFF	TGTGCCAGCAGCTTAACTAGCGGGGGGTACAATGAGCAGTTCTTC
many	TRBJ2-5	TRBD2	TRBV6-2/TRBV6-3	CASSWTSGSGETQYF	TGTGCCAGCAGTTGGACTAGCGGGAGCGGAGAGACCCAGTACTTC
NA	TRBJ1-1	NA	TRBV25-1	CASSSTQNTEAFF	TGTGCCAGCAGTTCCACACAGAACACTGAAGCTTTCTTT
NA	TRBJ2-5	TRBD2	TRBV28	CASSQYATSGLQETQYF	TGTGCCAGCAGTCAGTATGCGACTAGCGGGCTACAAGAGACCCAGTACTTC
NA	TRBJ1-5	TRBD1	TRBV11-2	CASSLGAGGYSPQHF	TGTGCCAGCAGCTTAGGGGCAGGGGGCTACTCGCCCCAGCATTTT
NA	TRBJ2-3	NA	TRBV5-1	CASSPGSPDTQYF	TGCGCCAGCAGCCCCGGGAGTCCAGATACGCAGTATTTT
NA	TRBJ2-1	TRBD2	TRBV19	CASSSGTTSYNEQFF	TGTGCCAGTAGTTCCGGGACTACTTCCTACAATGAGCAGTTCTTC
NA	TRBJ2-1	NA	TRBV10-1	CASSESKGSSYNEQFF	TGCGCCAGCAGTGAGTCGAAAGGGTCTTCCTACAATGAGCAGTTCTTC
NA	TRBJ1-4	NA	TRBV18	CASSPQPNEKLFF	TGTGCCAGCTCACCACAACCGAATGAAAAACTGTTTTTT
NA	TRBJ1-2	NA	TRBV5-1	CASSQTGDYGYTF	TGCGCCAGCAGCCAGACAGGAGACTATGGCTACACCTTC
NA	TRBJ1-1	NA	TRBV7-9	CASSSFTEAFF	TGTGCCAGCAGCTCGTTCACTGAAGCTTTCTTT
NA	TRBJ1-4	NA	TRBV5-4	CASSFDWDRNEKLFF	TGTGCCAGCAGCTTCGACTGGGACCGTAATGAAAAACTGTTTTTT
NA	TRBJ1-4	NA	TRBV4-3	CASSPSLRTGFNEKLFF	TGCGCCAGCAGTCCAAGCTTAAGAACAGGATTTAATGAAAAACTGTTTTTT
once	TRBJ2-2	NA	TRBV6-5	CASLLGRADTGELFF	TGTGCCAGCCTTTTGGGTAGGGCGGACACCGGGGAGCTGTTTTTT
NA	TRBJ1-2	NA	TRBV5-1	CASSVGGFGYTF	TGCGCCAGCAGCGTGGGGGGCTTTGGCTACACCTTC
NA	TRBJ2-5	TRBD2	TRBV11-2	CASSLTASGALQETQYF	TGTGCCAGCAGCTTAACGGCTAGCGGGGCGCTACAAGAGACCCAGTACTTC
NA	TRBJ2-2	TRBD1	TRBV3-1/TRBV3-2	CASSQVAGTGGELFF	TGTGCCAGCAGCCAAGTCGCGGGGACAGGAGGGGAGCTGTTTTTT
NA	TRBJ1-1	NA	TRBV25-1	CASTRGLWNTEAFF	TGTGCCAGCACGAGAGGACTCTGGAACACTGAAGCTTTCTTT
NA	TRBJ2-7	NA	TRBV7-2	CASSPTGTRYEQYF	TGTGCCAGCAGCCCCACCGGGACTCGCTACGAGCAGTACTTC
NA	TRBJ2-7	TRBD1	TRBV9	CASSVGGQGYYEQYF	TGTGCCAGCAGCGTAGGGGGACAGGGCTACTACGAGCAGTACTTC
once	TRBJ1-3	NA	TRBV11-2	CASSLVRGFSGNTIYF	TGTGCCAGCAGCTTAGTACGGGGGTTCTCTGGAAACACCATATATTTT
NA	TRBJ2-7	TRBD1	TRBV9	CASSIRQGYEQYF	TGTGCCAGCAGCATTCGACAGGGCTACGAGCAGTACTTC
NA	TRBJ1-5	NA	TRBV20-1	CSAGGGTGPQHF	TGCAGTGCTGGTGGGGGGACGGGGCCCCAGCATTTT
once	TRBJ2-2	TRBD2	TRBV3-1/TRBV3-2	CASRGGTGELFF	TGTGCCAGCAGGGGGGGGACCGGGGAGCTGTTTTTT
NA	TRBJ1-1	NA	TRBV5-1	CASRQVVGTEAFF	TGCGCCAGCAGACAGGTCGTGGGCACTGAAGCTTTCTTT
NA	TRBJ2-1	NA	TRBV11-2	CASSLGLLNEQFF	TGTGCCAGCAGCCTTGGACTTCTCAATGAGCAGTTCTTC
NA	TRBJ1-3	NA	TRBV14	CASSQFLPGSGNTIYF	TGTGCCAGCAGCCAATTCCTCCCCGGCTCTGGAAACACCATATATTTT
NA	TRBJ2-3	TRBD2	TRBV10-3	CAISEFTGTRPTDTQYF	TGTGCCATCAGTGAGTTTACCGGGACTAGGCCCACAGATACGCAGTATTTT
NA	TRBJ1-3	NA	TRBV19	CASTDRLRNTIYF	TGTGCCAGTACTGACAGGCTGCGAAACACCATATATTTT
NA	TRBJ2-1	NA	TRBV19	CASSRPGAINEQFF	TGTGCCAGTAGTAGGCCGGGAGCTATAAATGAGCAGTTCTTC
NA	TRBJ2-7	NA	TRBV27	CASSNTVSYEQYF	TGTGCCAGCAGCAACACCGTTTCCTACGAGCAGTACTTC
NA	TRBJ1-5	NA	TRBV6-2/TRBV6-3	CASSWWGRGQDQPQHF	TGTGCCAGCAGTTGGTGGGGGCGTGGGCAAGATCAGCCCCAGCATTTT
NA	TRBJ1-6	NA	TRBV27	CASSLSRGPGSSPLHF	TGTGCCAGCAGTTTATCGCGAGGGCCGGGAAGTTCACCCCTCCACTTT